This is a list of T cell receptor beta chains from one sample in a study of cytomegalovirus exposure and HLA in healthy donors. Repertoires were generated with immunoSEQ multiplex PCR, while TCRdb's copy carries only in-frame clones and drops some. The data hold fewer than 200,000 clones, with more than 70% observed a single time. The source material was PBMCs. The receptors here all came from a male donor in good health and CMV-seronegative. Each CDR3 is given with its conserved first and last residue. D genes are given only for firm matches. Size is omitted from some rows. Given values are once, few, many or a class for expanded clones.

abundance	d_gene	v_gene	len	j_gene	CDR3nt	CDR3aa
NA	NA	TRBV6-5	14	TRBJ1-2	TGTGCCAGCAGCTCGCAGACAGGCCGCGGTGGCTACACCTTC	CASSSQTGRGGYTF
NA	TRBD1	TRBV27	16	TRBJ2-3	TGTGCCAGCAGACGAACCCCGGGACAGGGGACAGATACGCAGTATTTT	CASRRTPGQGTDTQYF
NA	NA	TRBV19	14	TRBJ1-2	TGTGCCAGTAGTATCCAGGGCGGATCCTATGGCTACACCTTC	CASSIQGGSYGYTF
once	TRBD1	TRBV6-6	14	TRBJ1-1	TGTGCCAGCAGTACCGCGACAGGGGGCACTGAAGCTTTCTTT	CASSTATGGTEAFF
NA	NA	TRBV5-4	16	TRBJ2-2	TGTGCCAGCAGCATGGGTGGCGGGGGCAACACCGGGGAACTGTTTTTT	CASSMGGGGNTGELFF
NA	TRBD1	TRBV6-1	15	TRBJ1-3	TGTGCCAGCAGAGGAGACAGGGCGGACGGAAACACCATATATTTT	CASRGDRADGNTIYF
NA	NA	TRBV6-1	15	TRBJ1-5	TGTGCCAGCACCCAAGGGGGTTCTAGCAATCAGCCCCAGCATTTT	CASTQGGSSNQPQHF
NA	TRBD2	TRBV4-3	19	TRBJ2-1	TGCGCCAGCAGCCAAGAAGATAGCGGGAGATTAAGCTCCTACAATGAGCAGTTCTTC	CASSQEDSGRLSSYNEQFF
NA	TRBD1	TRBV6-5	14	TRBJ2-7	TGTGCCAGCAGATGGGACAGGGGGTTCAACGAGCAGTACTTC	CASRWDRGFNEQYF
few	NA	TRBV4-2	15	TRBJ2-7	TGTGCCAGCAGCCAAGAAGTTGAGACTAGCTACGAGCAGTACTTC	CASSQEVETSYEQYF
NA	TRBD1	TRBV6-5	15	TRBJ2-7	TGTGCCAGCAGCGAAACGACAGGGCGCACCTACGAGCAGTACTTC	CASSETTGRTYEQYF
NA	TRBD1	TRBV18	13	TRBJ1-2	TGTGCCAGCTCACCGGACAGGGTGGATGGCTACACCTTC	CASSPDRVDGYTF
NA	NA	TRBV5-1	15	TRBJ2-7	TGCGCCAGCAGCTTTGGGGGGACCGAATCCTACGAGCAGTACTTC	CASSFGGTESYEQYF
NA	NA	TRBV6-5	12	TRBJ2-1	TGTGCCAGCAGTGAGCGAAGTGATGAGCAGTTCTTC	CASSERSDEQFF
NA	TRBD1	TRBV9	18	TRBJ1-2	TGTGCCAGCAGCGTAGCCACGGGAGGACAGGGGACCAACTATGGCTACACCTTC	CASSVATGGQGTNYGYTF
NA	TRBD1	TRBV5-5	14	TRBJ2-4	TGTGCCAGCAGCTTGGACAGGGGTTTAGGCATTCAGTACTTC	CASSLDRGLGIQYF
NA	TRBD1	TRBV10-3	13	TRBJ1-1	TGTGCCATCAGCGGGACAGGGAACACTGAAGCTTTCTTT	CAISGTGNTEAFF
NA	NA	TRBV2	15	TRBJ2-7	TGTGCCAGCAGTTTCCGGACAGCCGGGTCGTACGAGCAGTACTTC	CASSFRTAGSYEQYF
NA	TRBD2	TRBV9	16	TRBJ2-7	TGTGCCAGCAGCCTCGGGACTAGCTCTAGCTCCTACGAGCAGTACTTC	CASSLGTSSSSYEQYF
few	NA	TRBV27	15	TRBJ1-2	TGTGCCAGCAGTTCATCGGGTCTTCGAGGATATGGCTACACCTTC	CASSSSGLRGYGYTF
NA	NA	TRBV28	15	TRBJ2-5	TGTGCCAGCAGTTTGAGTGTGGGGGCCGGAGAGACCCAGTACTTC	CASSLSVGAGETQYF
NA	TRBD2	TRBV5-4	15	TRBJ2-1	TGTGCCAGCAGCTCTAACGGGAGGGCCTCGGATGAGCAGTTCTTC	CASSSNGRASDEQFF
NA	NA	TRBV19	17	TRBJ1-1	TGTGCCAGTACCTACCTTGAAGCGCGGGGGATGAACACTGAAGCTTTCTTT	CASTYLEARGMNTEAFF
NA	TRBD2	TRBV2	13	TRBJ2-1	TGTGCCAGCAAGCCTAGCGGGAACAATGAGCAGTTCTTC	CASKPSGNNEQFF
NA	NA	TRBV11-2	15	TRBJ2-7	TGTGCCAGCAGTGGCAGGGTGGGGTGGCTCTACGAGCAGTACTTC	CASSGRVGWLYEQYF
NA	TRBD2	TRBV7-9	16	TRBJ2-7	TGTGCCAGCAGCTCGGGACCTAGCGGGAGCTCCTACGAGCAGTACTTC	CASSSGPSGSSYEQYF
NA	TRBD2	TRBV9	15	TRBJ2-6	TGTGCCAGCGGGTGGGGGACTACTGGGGCCAACGTCCTGACTTTC	CASGWGTTGANVLTF
NA	TRBD2	TRBV7-7	14	TRBJ2-5	TGTGCCAGCAGCTTGAAACTAGCGGAAGAGACCCAGTACTTC	CASSLKLAEETQYF
NA	TRBD1	TRBV9	13	TRBJ1-3	TGTGCCAGCAGCCCCTGGACAGGATCCACCATATATTTT	CASSPWTGSTIYF
NA	TRBD1	TRBV7-9	15	TRBJ1-1	TGTGCCAGCAGCTTAGAGGGCAGGGGGCCTTCTGAAGCTTTCTTT	CASSLEGRGPSEAFF
NA	TRBD2	TRBV4-2	16	TRBJ2-7	TGTGCCAGCAGCCAAACCGGGACTAGTCCCTCCTACGAGCAGTACTTC	CASSQTGTSPSYEQYF
NA	TRBD1	TRBV7-8	20	TRBJ1-1	TGTGCCAGCAGCTTACCCGGGCAGGGGGCGCGGGACGATGAGATTGGTGAAGCTTTCTTT	CASSLPGQGARDDEIGEAFF
NA	TRBD2	TRBV7-2	15	TRBJ2-1	TGTGCCAGTAGAGCGGGAGTAGCTTCCTACAATGAGCAGTTCTTC	CASRAGVASYNEQFF
NA	NA	TRBV27	14	TRBJ2-2	TGTGCCAGCAGACAGCAAACAGAGACCGGGGAGCTGTTTTTT	CASRQQTETGELFF
NA	NA	TRBV7-9	14	TRBJ2-5	TGTTCCAGCAGCGCCCAGGCGTACCAAGAGACCCAGTACTTC	CSSSAQAYQETQYF
NA	TRBD1	TRBV5-4	15	TRBJ1-4	TGTGCCAGCAGCTTGGGTGACAGGGGACGTGAAAAACTGTTTTTT	CASSLGDRGREKLFF
NA	NA	TRBV21-1	14	TRBJ2-5	TGTGCCAGCAGCATAAACAGGGTCGTAGAGACCCAGTACTTC	CASSINRVVETQYF
NA	NA	TRBV2	19	TRBJ2-6	TGTGCCAGCAGTGAAGATGTCTGGGGTCGGGGTCCTGGGGCCAACGTCCTGACTTTC	CASSEDVWGRGPGANVLTF
NA	TRBD1	TRBV11-3	14	TRBJ2-3	TGTGCCAGCAGCCGACAGGGTGGGGCAGATACGCAGTATTTT	CASSRQGGADTQYF
once	TRBD2	TRBV19	18	TRBJ2-7	TGTGCCAGTAGCCCGACTAGCGGGAGAACTCTCCGCTCCTACGAGCAGTACTTC	CASSPTSGRTLRSYEQYF